Below are 5 T cell receptor beta chains sequenced from a single sample in a study of cytomegalovirus exposure and HLA in healthy donors. 60 Vbeta and 13 Jbeta primers were used in PCR. The data were produced by immunoSEQ multiplex PCR, yet TCRdb's version contains in-frame clones alone and is incomplete. Among 30,000 to 40,000 clones listed, about nine tenths were seen once. The sequencing sample was made of PBMCs. The receptors derive from a woman between 40 and 55 years old in good health and CMV-seropositive.

This clone was detected once. The chain combines TRBV4-1 with TRBJ1-6; D is perhaps TRBD1 (5 bases). The length of the CDR3 is 16 residues. V gave up 3 bases and J gave up 7 bases, with 16 bases separating them. CDR1 and CDR2 from the germline V gene are MGHRA and YSYEKL. CDR3 sequence: CASSQWPGGGNSPLHF. Written as DNA, the CDR3 is TGCGCCAGCAGCCAGTGGCCTGGGGGGGGAAATTCACCCCTCCACTTT.

The chain combines TRBV5-4 with TRBJ2-3, with 7 bases that match TRBD2. With 7 bases clipped from V and 11 bases from J, the junction kept 13 bases outside the gene matches. The CDR3 is made up of 13 amino acids. CDR1 is SGHNT, CDR2 YYREEE, per germline (reference sequence). CDR3 nucleotides: TGTGCCAGCGGGAGGGACTCGGGTAGAAGGCAGTATTTT. This gives the protein CASGRDSGRRQYF.

This sequence joins TRBV5-1 and TRBJ2-1; maybe TRBD2 (6 bases). Looked up from germline, CDR1 is SGHRS and CDR2 is YFSETQ. Trimming stripped 4 bases from V and 3 bases from J, with 11 bases between. This CDR3 contains 14 residues. The CDR3 region has the DNA TGCGCCAGCAGCCCCGCTAGCGTCTACAATGAGCAGTTCTTC. This translates into CASSPASVYNEQFF.

This sequence joins TRBV18 and TRBJ2-1; 7 nucleotides agree with TRBD1. The CDR3 totals 16 residues. Germline lookup yields CDR1 KGHSH and CDR2 LQKENI. The trim removed 3 bases at V and 0 bases at J, leaving 5 bases unmatched. CDR3 loop: CASSPSQGSSYNEQFF. CDR3 in DNA: TGTGCCAGCTCACCTTCACAGGGGAGCTCCTACAATGAGCAGTTCTTC. Supplemented by reference TRBV18 and TRBJ2-1, the full variable domain reads NAGVMQNPRHLVRRRGQEARLRCSPMKGHSHVYWYRQLPEEGLKFMVYLQKENIIDESGMPKERFSAEFPKEGPSILRIQQVVRGDSAAYFCASSPSQGSSYNEQFFGPGTRLTVL.

Points on this clone: Other DNA sequences from this sample encode an identical CDR3 as well. This sequence joins TRBV10-1 and TRBJ2-7, with 8 bases fitting TRBD1. The CDR3 has 13 residues. The V gene's germline CDR1 is WNHNN and CDR2 SYGVQD (reference sequence). Unmatched junction bases numbered 9, after V lost 5 bases and J lost 9 bases. The CDR3 DNA sequence: TGCGCCAGCAGTTCGGACAGGGATGGTGGGCAGTACTTC. Protein sequence: CASSSDRDGGQYF.